A single sample gave rise to the 23 T cell receptor beta chains below, sequenced in a study of breast tumors, draining lymph nodes, adjacent tissues. MiXCR, applied by TCRdb to the multiplex PCR reads, yields one record per CDR3 protein. Of 120,000 to 150,000 distinct CDR3 sequences listed, approximately 29% are singletons. Axillary draining lymph nodes of breast cancer patients supplied the node samples. Sequencing was carried out using axillary lymph node tissue. These receptors originate from a female donor with breast cancer. Some clones in this sample may be carry-over from other donors' samples.

Note on this clonotype: One base away lies a much larger clone, so this may be a sequencing read error. This chain uses TRBV18 with TRBJ2-1, with a possible D match to TRBD2 (5 bases). The germline V gene encodes CDR1 KGHSH and CDR2 LQKENI. This CDR3 contains 16 residues. For the CDR3, the DNA is TGTGCCAGCTCACCTGAGGGCTACCTAATCTACAATGAGCAGCTCTTC. Protein: CASSPEGYLIYNEQLF.

Concerning this clonotype: The junction departs from germline at one end; a sequencing error may be responsible. V gene TRBV3-1 combines with J gene TRBJ2-6, with 7 bases lining up with TRBD2. The germline V gene has CDR1 LGHDT and CDR2 YNNKEL (reference sequence). The CDR3 is made up of 19 amino acids. CDR3 nucleotide sequence: TGTGCCAGCACCTCCCGCTTGGGCTCCGGGGGGTCTGGGGCCAACATCCTGACTTTC. Residues: CASTSRLGSGGSGANILTF.

This clonotype was counted ten times or more. The genes are TRBV6-5 and TRBJ1-3, with unresolved D. V was cut by 5 bases and J by 7 bases, with 18 bases left in between. Per germline, CDR1 MNHEY and CDR2 SVGAGI. The CDR3 length is 15 residues. The CDR3 DNA sequence: TGTGCCAGCAGTCCCCTCAGGCAGTTGGGGAACACCATATATTTT. Translation: CASSPLRQLGNTIYF.

The V call is TRBV11-2, the J call TRBJ1-1; D is ambiguous. V was trimmed by 3 bases and J by 4 bases, leaving 12 bases between them. Germline-derived CDR1 and CDR2 are SGHAT and FQNNGV. The CDR3 is 14 amino acids. CDR3 protein: CASSFEDSGTEAFF. The CDR3 nucleotides are TGTGCCAGCAGCTTTGAGGACTCTGGCACTGAAGCTTTCTTT. Full variable domain (missing parts from reference TRBV11-2 and TRBJ1-1): EAGVAQSPRYKIIEKRQSVAFWCNPISGHATLYWYQQILGQGPKLLIQFQNNGVVDDSQLPKDRFSAERLKGVDSTLKIQPAKLEDSAVYLCASSFEDSGTEAFFGQGTRLTVV.

The chain couples TRBV7-9 to TRBJ1-6; TRBD1 aligns across 7 bases. The germline CDR1 and CDR2 sequences are SEHNR and FQNEAQ (reference sequence). This CDR3 region has 14 residues. Losses at the gene ends were 6 bases for V and 7 bases for J; bases not matched to a gene: 6. CDR3 sequence: CASSSGQSNSPLHF. The CDR3 DNA follows: TGTGCCAGCAGTTCGGGACAGTCGAATTCACCCCTCCACTTT.

This clonotype was counted ten times or more. The chain couples TRBV20-1 to TRBJ2-5; possibly TRBD1 for D (5 bases). The V and J ends lost 2 bases and 7 bases respectively, with 14 bases between them. The CDR3 length is 13 residues. Germline CDR1 reads DFQATT; CDR2 reads SNEGSKA (reference sequence). CDR3 amino acids: CSARKDISGTQYF. CDR3 coding DNA: TGCAGTGCTAGAAAGGACATAAGTGGGACCCAGTACTTC.

This clonotype has at least ten counts. The V and J genes are TRBV18 and TRBJ2-3, with D unresolved. Trimming took off 3 bases at V and 2 bases at J, with 6 bases between the two ends. CDR1 is KGHSH, CDR2 LQKENI, per germline. CDR3 length: 13 amino acids. Here the CDR3 reads CASSPGTTDTQYF. In nucleotides, the CDR3 is TGTGCCAGCTCACCGGGAACCACAGATACGCAGTATTTT.

This clonotype came up a few times. This could be a read error, since a much larger clone is one nucleotide away. The rearrangement joins TRBV6-1 to TRBJ1-3; D perhaps matches TRBD1 (6 bases). Germline CDR1 reads MNHNS; CDR2 reads SASEGT. The CDR3 covers 15 residues. DNA for the CDR3: TGTGCCAGCAGCATGACAGGTCCCGCTGGAAACGCCATATATTTT. Translated: CASSMTGPAGNAIYF.

In regard to this clonotype: A junction boundary mismatches the germline segment, possibly from a read error. This sequence joins TRBV6-5 and TRBJ1-2, with D uncertain. The length of the CDR3 is 13 residues. Germline CDR1 is MNHEY and CDR2 is SVGAGI. CDR3 nucleotide sequence: TGTGCCAGCAGTCACTCGGAGGACTATGGCTACACCTTC. This encodes CASSHSEDYGYTF.

This clonotype was observed many times. V is TRBV12-3 or TRBV12-4 and J is TRBJ1-3; TRBD1 is a possible D gene (5 bases). The CDR3 runs 16 residues. V was shortened by 6 bases and J by 4 bases, with 19 bases between the two germline ends. The CDR3 DNA reads TGTGCCAGCAGCGAGCAAAAAGGGGCGGACGGAAACACCATATATTTT. Residues: CASSEQKGADGNTIYF.

Many counts were recorded for this clonotype. This chain connects TRBV4-3 to TRBJ2-1, with a possible D match to TRBD2 (6 bases). The CDR3 has 15 amino acids. CDR1 is LGHNA, CDR2 YSLEER, per germline. The V gene lost 1 base and the J gene lost 6 bases, with 13 bases spanning the gap. CDR3 in amino acids: CASSQAFGSFNEQFF. The CDR3 DNA is TGCGCCAGCAGCCAAGCGTTCGGGAGCTTCAATGAGCAGTTCTTC.

As for this clonotype: The junction does not match germline at one end; this may be a read error. The chain carries TRBV6-4 and TRBJ2-5, with unresolved D. This CDR3 is built from 11 residues. CDR1 MRHNA and CDR2 SNTAGT come from the germline V gene. This CDR3 reads CAGSPQETQYF. The CDR3 coding sequence is TGTGCCGGCAGTCCCCAAGAGACCCAGTACTTC.

The chain uses TRBV9 and TRBJ2-1; 9 bases are a match to TRBD2. The germline V gene encodes CDR1 SGDLS and CDR2 YYNGEE. CDR3 length: 16 amino acids. Trimming took 2 bases from V and 2 from J; bases not matched to a gene: 5. The CDR3: CASSVGTSSAYNEQFF. CDR3 nucleotides: TGTGCCAGCAGCGTTGGGACTAGCTCAGCCTACAATGAGCAGTTCTTC.

The chain's CDR3 is CASSHSGGAQETQYF. The CDR3 region has the DNA TGTGCCAGCAGCCATAGTGGGGGGGCCCAAGAGACCCAGTACTTC. The rearrangement uses TRBV7-9 and TRBJ2-5, with D perhaps matching TRBD2 (7 bases). Trimming removed 5 bases from V and 1 base from J, with 14 bases in between. The CDR3 spans 15 residues. Looked up from germline, CDR1 is SEHNR and CDR2 is FQNEAQ (reference sequence). The variable domain in full, completed from reference TRBV7-9 and TRBJ2-5, reads DTGVSQNPRHKITKRGQNVTFRCDPISEHNRLYWYRQTLGQGPEFLTYFQNEAQLEKSRLLSDRFSAERPKGSFSTLEIQRTEQGDSAMYLCASSHSGGAQETQYFGPGTRLLVL.

This clonotype came up many times. The genes are TRBV27 and TRBJ2-7; perhaps D is TRBD1 or TRBD2 (7 bases each). Germline-derived CDR1 and CDR2 are MNHEY and SMNVEV (reference sequence). The CDR3 runs 14 residues. Deletions cut 6 bases from V and 9 bases from J, with 21 bases between. CDR3 sequence: CASSPTGEGRGQYF. CDR3 nucleotides: TGTGCCAGCAGCCCAACAGGGGAGGGTAGGGGGCAGTACTTC.

The rearrangement uses TRBV7-9 and TRBJ1-4; TRBD1 is a possible D gene (5 bases). The CDR3 runs 14 residues. Trimming pared 5 bases from V and 6 bases from J, leaving 13 bases between. In germline, CDR1 is SEHNR, CDR2 FQNEAQ (reference sequence). In nucleotides, the CDR3 is TGTGCCAGCAGCGAAGGGGCTGCTTATGAAAAACTGTTTTTT. The encoded protein is CASSEGAAYEKLFF.

Only a few counts were recorded for this clonotype. This may be a read error: a much more frequent sequence differs by one nucleotide. The gene calls are TRBV12-3 or TRBV12-4 and TRBJ1-2; possibly TRBD1 for D (5 bases). V was cut by 5 bases and J by 8 bases, with 21 bases left in between. The CDR3 spans 15 residues. CDR3 bases: TGTGCCAGCAGTGACGGGGGGTTCCGGTCCGGCGGCTACACCTTC. It translates to CASSDGGFRSGGYTF.

This clonotype has at least ten counts. J is TRBJ1-6 and V is TRBV4-2, with D unclear. Trimming removed 0 bases at V and 8 bases at J, with 11 bases between. This CDR3 is 15 amino acids long. Germline V gene sequence: CDR1 LGHNA, CDR2 YNFKEQ. This CDR3 reads CASSQDHGEDSPLHF. CDR3 bases: TGTGCCAGCAGCCAAGATCATGGGGAGGATTCACCCCTCCACTTT.

In its sample, this clonotype was seen many times. This chain links TRBV19 with TRBJ1-2; no clear D. CDR1 is LNHDA, CDR2 SQIVND, per germline (reference sequence). V was clipped by 1 base and J by 6 bases, with 9 bases between them. The CDR3 runs to 13 residues. The CDR3 loop reads CASSIVDVNGYTF. The DNA of the CDR3 is TGTGCCAGTAGTATAGTGGACGTGAATGGCTACACCTTC.

This clonotype was observed at least ten times. V and J are TRBV5-1 and TRBJ2-1; 9 bases align to TRBD1. The trim removed 4 bases at V and 7 bases at J, leaving 3 bases unmatched. Per germline, CDR1 SGHRS and CDR2 YFSETQ. The CDR3 spans 13 residues. DNA of the CDR3: TGCGCCAGCAGCGGCGGGACAGGGAATGAGCAGTTCTTC. This translates into CASSGGTGNEQFF. Full variable domain (rest looked up from reference TRBV5-1 and TRBJ2-1): KAGVTQTPRYLIKTRGQQVTLSCSPISGHRSVSWYQQTPGQGLQFLFEYFSETQRNKGNFPGRFSGRQFSNSRSEMNVSTLELGDSALYLCASSGGTGNEQFFGPGTRLTVL.

This clonotype was recorded many times. The V and J genes are TRBV6-1 and TRBJ1-5; D is uncertain. The CDR3 has 16 residues. Germline V lookup: CDR1 MNHNS, CDR2 SASEGT. V gave up 9 bases and J gave up 5 bases, with 23 bases separating them. CDR3 sequence (DNA): TGTGCCAGTCGGGGATCTTCCACGTCGGCGGATCAGCCCCAGCATTTT. It is translated as CASRGSSTSADQPQHF.

As for this clonotype: With a much larger clone just one base away, this may be a read error. The V gene is TRBV5-1, the J gene TRBJ2-3; weak D call: TRBD1 (6 bases). CDR3 length equals 13 residues. The V gene's germline CDR1 is SGHRS and CDR2 YFSETQ. Here the CDR3 reads CASRQGPTDTRYF. Here the CDR3 DNA reads TGCGCCAGCAGACAGGGACCCACAGATACGCGGTATTTT.

This clonotype was seen ten or more times. The V gene is TRBV5-1, the J gene TRBJ2-5; TRBD1 is a possible D gene (5 bases). There are 13 residues in the CDR3. The germline V gene has CDR1 SGHRS and CDR2 YFSETQ. V lost 1 base, J lost 4 bases, and 8 bases lay in between. In nucleotides, the CDR3 is TGCGCCAGCAGCTTGCAGGGATCAGAGACCCAGTACTTC. It codes for CASSLQGSETQYF.